Only a few counts were recorded for the clone carrying this TCR beta chain. Its antigen is not known. As the library was built, unique molecular identifiers were attached to individual cDNA molecules. Each CDR3 protein gets one entry after TCRdb re-called the RACE reads with MiXCR. The sample records over 14,000 distinct CDR3 sequences, approximately 16% being singletons. Time point of the sample: patch test 1, 2 weeks after DPC sensitization. The treatment is: therapeutic diphenylcyclopropenone sensitization with weekly scalp DPC. These data originate in a study of human T cells and chemical hapten exposure. Notes on the study in general: All donors were alopecia patients, so their immunity may differ from that of healthy people.

The CDR3 contains 17 residues. The germline V gene has CDR1 KGHSH and CDR2 LQKENI. V was clipped by 6 bases and J by 2 bases, with 22 bases between them. This receptor was taken from a woman aged 25-40 years with alopecia areata. Some clones in this sample may be carry-over from other donors' samples. The V call is TRBV18, the J call TRBJ2-5, with D unresolved. The specimen comprised whole blood, sampled in connection with sensitization to the hapten diphenylcyclopropenone (DPC). In DNA form, the CDR3 reads TGTGCCAGCTCGCCCCGAAGGGCAGATTTTGGGCAAGAGACCCAGTACTTC. Its protein is CASSPRRADFGQETQYF.